Following are 29 T cell receptor beta chains from one sample sequenced in a study of metastatic and nonmetastatic thyroid tumors. TCRdb re-called the PCR reads through MiXCR. The sample shows about 70,000 clones, roughly a sixth of them seen only once. Thyroid surgery took place with no prior treatment in any patient. Source material: blood. The receptor source for this set is a female donor with papillary thyroid cancer or a benign thyroid nodule (not recorded which). Some clones in this sample may be carry-over from other donors' samples.

This clone was counted many times. The chain employs TRBV20-1 and TRBJ2-7, with 11 bases matching TRBD2. Germline CDR1 reads DFQATT; CDR2 reads SNEGSKA (reference sequence). With 5 bases clipped from V and 2 bases from J, the junction kept 8 bases outside the gene matches. This CDR3 is built from 15 residues. The CDR3 spells CSAQVGTSGTYEQYF. The CDR3 coding sequence is TGCAGTGCTCAAGTAGGGACTAGCGGAACCTACGAGCAGTACTTC.

The chain is built from TRBV30 and TRBJ2-5; 12 nucleotides match TRBD1. Germline CDR1 is GTSNPN and CDR2 is SVGIG (reference sequence). The CDR3 is 15 residues long. J was trimmed by 4 bases and V by 0 bases; bases with no gene match: 3. The chain's CDR3 is CAWSVGQGATETQYF. CDR3 DNA: TGTGCCTGGAGTGTGGGACAGGGGGCAACAGAGACCCAGTACTTC.

This clone was observed a handful of times. Other DNA sequences of this sample code for an identical CDR3. The gene calls are TRBV4-2 and TRBJ2-1; tentatively, D is TRBD1 (7 bases). V was shortened by 3 bases and J by 7 bases, with 16 bases between the two germline ends. CDR1 is LGHNA, CDR2 YNFKEQ, per germline. The CDR3 totals 15 residues. The CDR3 DNA reads TGTGCCAGCAGCCATGGCGTGACAGGGACTAATGAGCAGTTCTTC. As protein: CASSHGVTGTNEQFF.

Relative to its sample, this clone is medium-sized. The chain links TRBV12-3 or TRBV12-4 to TRBJ2-2, with D unclear. V was trimmed by 7 bases and J by 6 bases, leaving 12 bases between them. The CDR3 extends over 13 amino acids. Here the CDR3 reads CASTQFEAGELFF. DNA for the CDR3: TGTGCCAGCACCCAATTTGAGGCCGGGGAGCTGTTTTTT.

There are a few counts of this clone. The chain is built from TRBV20-1 and TRBJ2-4; D unresolved. V was pared by 3 bases and J by 0 bases, with 12 bases between. The V gene's germline CDR1 is DFQATT and CDR2 SNEGSKA (reference sequence). The CDR3 loop spans 15 amino acids. The CDR3 nucleotides read TGCAGTGCTAGCGTCGGGTTACTAGCCAAAAACATTCAGTACTTC. This codes for CSASVGLLAKNIQYF.

The DNA of the CDR3 is TGTGCCAGCAGTGAAGCGGGGGTACAGGGTTTAGCGGTCTACGAGCAGTACTTC. Amino acids: CASSEAGVQGLAVYEQYF. The V call is TRBV6-1, the J call TRBJ2-7; D is tentatively TRBD1 or TRBD2 (6 bases each). CDR1 MNHNS and CDR2 SASEGT come from the germline V gene. V was clipped by 0 bases and J by 3 bases, with 21 bases between them. This CDR3 is built from 18 residues.

This rearrangement joins TRBV12-3 or TRBV12-4 to TRBJ1-2, with TRBD1 matching 10 bases. There are 14 residues in the CDR3. Germline trimming cut 5 bases from V and 4 bases from J; bases unmatched to any gene: 4. The DNA for the CDR3 is TGTGCCAGCAGTCCGACAGGGGGCGTCTATGGCTACACCTTC. As protein: CASSPTGGVYGYTF.

This clone has ten or more counts. The chain has TRBV9 and TRBJ2-2; 8 nucleotides align to TRBD2. V gave up 4 bases and J gave up 2 bases; unmatched junction bases: 7. Germline V gene lookup returns CDR1 SGDLS and CDR2 YYNGEE. The CDR3 runs 16 residues. The CDR3 region is CASSLTSGTNTGELFF. DNA of the CDR3: TGTGCCAGCAGCTTAACTAGCGGAACTAACACCGGGGAGCTGTTTTTT.

V and J are TRBV20-1 and TRBJ2-3; 9 positions match TRBD2. There are 13 residues in the CDR3. V lost 3 bases, J lost 6 bases, and 4 bases stayed unmatched. Germline-derived CDR1 and CDR2 are DFQATT and SNEGSKA (reference sequence). The CDR3 is CSARSAGGDTQYF. Here the CDR3 DNA reads TGCAGTGCTAGGTCTGCGGGAGGGGATACGCAGTATTTT.

This clone was recorded at least ten times. The chain links TRBV7-9 to TRBJ1-5, with 9 bases aligning to TRBD1. Germline CDR1 is SEHNR and CDR2 is FQNEAQ (reference sequence). Trimming cost V 1 base and J 5 bases; bases outside gene matches: 3. This CDR3 has 15 residues. CDR3 sequence reads: CASSLGQGVDQPQHF. In nucleotides, the CDR3 is TGTGCCAGCAGCTTAGGACAGGGGGTCGATCAGCCCCAGCATTTT.

For this clone: A much larger clone sits a single nucleotide away, making a read error possible. CDR3 amino acids: CSVKGGLGGTYEQYF. CDR3 nucleotides: TGCAGCGTTAAAGGGGGCCTGGGGGGCACCTACGAGCAGTACTTC. This sequence joins TRBV29-1 and TRBJ2-7; a possible D gene is TRBD1 (7 bases). Trimming left V 5 bases short and J 2 bases short, with 19 bases between. This CDR3 has 15 amino acids. Per the germline V gene, CDR1 is SQVTM and CDR2 is ANQGSEA.

This clone was picked up a small number of times. This chain connects TRBV27 to TRBJ1-2; 7 positions agree with TRBD1. V was clipped by 4 bases and J by 3 bases; unmatched bases: 8. The CDR3 is made up of 15 amino acids. Looked up from germline, CDR1 is MNHEY and CDR2 is SMNVEV (reference sequence). The CDR3 reads CASSSTPGGDYGYTF. Written as DNA, the CDR3 is TGTGCCAGCAGTTCGACCCCAGGGGGTGACTATGGCTACACCTTC.

Regarding this clone: This may come from a read error, since a much larger clone is one base off. V and J are TRBV5-1 and TRBJ2-5, with 7 bases fitting TRBD2. This CDR3 has 14 amino acids. The V gene end was trimmed by 5 bases and the J gene end by 5 bases; junction bases not matched to a gene: 9. Germline V gene sequence: CDR1 SGHRS, CDR2 YFSETQ. The CDR3 nucleotides read TGCGCCAGCAGTTCAGCGGGAATCTGTGAGACCCAGTACTTC. Translated: CASSSAGICETQYF.

The CDR3 DNA sequence: TGTGCCTGGAGTAGGACAGAGCGCACCGGGGAGCTGTTTTTT. It specifies CAWSRTERTGELFF. The chain links TRBV30 to TRBJ2-2; tentative D call: TRBD1 (6 bases). Trimming pared 2 bases from V and 4 bases from J, leaving 11 bases between. The CDR3 runs to 14 residues. Germline-derived CDR1 and CDR2 are GTSNPN and SVGIG (reference sequence).

This clone occurred a few times. V usage is TRBV6-1 and J usage is TRBJ2-7, with D possibly being TRBD1 or TRBD2 (5 bases each). V lost 6 bases and J 3 bases, leaving 18 bases between the germline ends. This CDR3 is 15 amino acids long. The V gene's germline CDR1 is MNHNS and CDR2 SASEGT. CDR3 protein: CASRTAGSVDYEQYF. The DNA of the CDR3 is TGTGCCAGCAGGACTGCAGGGAGCGTGGACTACGAGCAGTACTTC.

The table lists this clone with many counts. The chain carries TRBV20-1 and TRBJ1-1, with D perhaps matching TRBD1 (6 bases). Trimming left V 8 bases short and J 3 bases short, with 16 bases between. This CDR3 contains 13 residues. Germline CDR1 and CDR2: DFQATT and SNEGSKA (reference sequence). The CDR3 nucleotides are TGCAGTCCTCAGGGGCCCTGGGACACTGAAGCTTTCTTT. Its protein is CSPQGPWDTEAFF.

V usage is TRBV5-4 and J usage is TRBJ1-3; D remains ambiguous. Trimming shortened V by 2 bases and J by 8 bases, and 14 bases separated the two germline ends. The CDR3 spans 14 residues. Germline loops: CDR1 SGHNT, CDR2 YYREEE (reference sequence). The CDR3 region has the DNA TGTGCCAGCAGCTTAGATAGGTTGTCTGACACCATATATTTT. Translated: CASSLDRLSDTIYF.

Turning to this clone: A much bigger clone sits one base away, suggesting this may be a read error. The sample carries other DNA sequences with the same CDR3. V is TRBV9 and J is TRBJ2-1; D uncertain. CDR3 size: 16 residues. Germline CDR1 is SGDLS and CDR2 is YYNGEE. CDR3 amino acids: CASSVEKARSYNEQFF. The CDR3 coding sequence is TGTGCCAGCAGCGTAGAAAAAGCAAGGTCCTACAACGAGCAGTTCTTC.

By share of the sample, this clone is medium-sized. The chain joins TRBV18 to TRBJ1-5; tentative D call: TRBD1 (5 bases). Germline loops: CDR1 KGHSH, CDR2 LQKENI. V dropped 5 bases and J dropped 7 bases, with 12 bases sitting between them. The CDR3 runs to 13 residues. As DNA, the CDR3 is TGTGCCAGCTCAGGGGGGACGGGACAGCCCCAGCATTTT. Protein product: CASSGGTGQPQHF.

This clone has ten or more counts. CDR3 residues: CASRTGTGEANVLTF. The CDR3 DNA reads as TGTGCCAGCAGAACCGGGACAGGGGAGGCCAACGTCCTGACTTTC. The chain recombines TRBV9 with TRBJ2-6; 10 nucleotides agree with TRBD1. This CDR3 contains 15 residues. Germline V gene sequence: CDR1 SGDLS, CDR2 YYNGEE. The ends lost 5 bases at V and 6 bases at J; junction bases unmatched: 5.

This clone came up many times. The chain carries TRBV18 and TRBJ2-7; 9 bases map to TRBD2. The J segment lost 2 bases and the V segment lost 4 bases, leaving 3 bases of the junction unmatched. The CDR3 spans 14 residues. Germline V CDR1 and CDR2: KGHSH, LQKENI. The CDR3 loop is CASSLGLATYEQYF. The CDR3 nucleotides read TGTGCCAGCTCACTAGGACTAGCGACCTACGAGCAGTACTTC.

This clone was detected many times. This chain connects TRBV7-9 to TRBJ2-1, with 9 bases identical to TRBD2. V lost 5 bases, J lost 1 base, and 6 bases stayed unmatched. The germline V gene has CDR1 SEHNR and CDR2 FQNEAQ (reference sequence). The CDR3 totals 16 residues. CDR3: CASSLSGSRSYNEQFF. The CDR3 DNA sequence: TGTGCCAGCAGCCTTAGCGGGAGCCGGTCCTACAATGAGCAGTTCTTC. Variable domain in full (rest from reference TRBV7-9 and TRBJ2-1): DTGVSQNPRHKITKRGQNVTFRCDPISEHNRLYWYRQTLGQGPEFLTYFQNEAQLEKSRLLSDRFSAERPKGSFSTLEIQRTEQGDSAMYLCASSLSGSRSYNEQFFGPGTRLTVL.

V usage is TRBV28 and J usage is TRBJ2-7, with 8 bases matching TRBD1. This CDR3 spans 13 amino acids. With 5 bases clipped from V and 8 bases from J, the junction kept 8 bases outside the gene matches. The germline V gene has CDR1 MDHEN and CDR2 SYDVKM. The DNA of the CDR3 is TGTGCCAGCAGTGCCACGGGACAGGAGAAGCAGTACTTC. Translated: CASSATGQEKQYF.

This clone was counted ten times or more. CDR3 bases: TGTGCCAGCAGCGTGCTGATTGACAGAGGTGGCTACACCTTC. Translated, it gives CASSVLIDRGGYTF. This rearrangement joins TRBV2 to TRBJ1-2, with a tentative D call TRBD1 (5 bases). Germline-derived CDR1 and CDR2 are SNHLY and FYNNEI. The CDR3 totals 14 residues. Between the trimmed V and J ends, which lost 6 bases and 7 bases, there was a span of 18 bases. Based on the CDR3 plus reference TRBV2 and TRBJ1-2, the full variable domain is EPEVTQTPSHQVTQMGQEVILRCVPISNHLYFYWYRQILGQKVEFLVSFYNNEISEKSEIFDDQFSVERPDGSNFTLKIRSTKLEDSAMYFCASSVLIDRGGYTFGSGTRLTVV.

Of note for this clone: An end of the junction does not agree with germline; a read error may underlie this. The V gene is TRBV7-9, the J gene TRBJ1-1; D is possibly TRBD1 (6 bases). The germline V gene encodes CDR1 SEHNR and CDR2 FQNEAQ (reference sequence). The CDR3 length is 13 residues. The CDR3 nucleotides are TGTGCCAGCATCCCTTCCGGGGGCACTGAGGCTTTCTTT. It yields the protein CASIPSGGTEAFF.

This clone was counted at least ten times. J is TRBJ2-2 and V is TRBV2; 10 bases match TRBD2. There are 14 residues in the CDR3. The V gene end was trimmed by 9 bases and the J gene end by 6 bases; junction bases not matched to a gene: 7. The germline CDR1 and CDR2 sequences are SNHLY and FYNNEI. The CDR3 nucleotides are TGTGCCAGTCGAGCGGGAGGGCCTCCCGGGGAGCTGTTTTTT. Its protein is CASRAGGPPGELFF.

The rearrangement uses TRBV5-6 and TRBJ2-7; TRBD1 matches 7 bases. This CDR3 region has 17 residues. The germline V gene has CDR1 SGHDT and CDR2 YYEEEE. V gave up 4 bases and J gave up 2 bases; unmatched junction bases: 15. CDR3 DNA sequence: TGTGCCAGCAGCGGTTATCCGTCGACCGGGACAGCCTACGAGCAGTACTTC. Protein sequence: CASSGYPSTGTAYEQYF.

The sample holds many counts of this clone. The chain couples TRBV20-1 to TRBJ2-1; a possible D gene is TRBD2 (6 bases). The CDR3 extends over 15 amino acids. The germline V and J ends were trimmed by 5 bases and 8 bases, with 22 bases remaining between them. Germline V gives CDR1 DFQATT, CDR2 SNEGSKA (reference sequence). CDR3 amino acids: CSADLASLLRDEQFF. CDR3 in DNA: TGCAGTGCTGACCTAGCGAGTTTGCTTCGGGATGAGCAGTTCTTC.

This clone turned up a few times. The gene calls are TRBV12-3 or TRBV12-4 and TRBJ2-1, with 9 bases fitting TRBD2. J was trimmed by 4 bases and V by 8 bases; bases with no gene match: 21. This CDR3 is built from 19 residues. The DNA for the CDR3 is TGTGCCAGCGGGTTCTACAACCTCACCGGGACTAGCAATTACAATGAGCAGTTCTTC. This sequence encodes CASGFYNLTGTSNYNEQFF.